These T cell receptor beta chains were read from a single sample in a study of blood T cell repertoires in COVID-19. Method: immunoSEQ multiplex PCR; TCRdb's copy keeps in-frame clones and lacks some. There are some 220,000 clones in the sample; 80% to 95% occur only once, and about 0.79% lies in the top ten. The specimen sequenced was peripheral blood. The receptors were sampled from a man under 40 with COVID-19, enrolled during active disease. Each CDR3 is given with its conserved first and last residue. The order of the fields is CDR3 length, J gene, clone size, D gene, V gene, CDR3 DNA, CDR3 protein. A D gene is named only where the DNA matches it firmly. Only some rows state a clone size, as once, few, many or a class for expanded clones.

length: 14
J: TRBJ2-7
size: NA
D: NA
V: TRBV27
DNA: TGTGCCAGCAGTTTAGACCCGGGGGCCTACGAGCAGTACTTC
CDR3: CASSLDPGAYEQYF

length: 14
J: TRBJ1-4
size: once
D: TRBD1
V: TRBV3-1/TRBV3-2
DNA: TGTGCCAGCAGCCTGACAGGGGGTAATGAAAAACTGTTTTTT
CDR3: CASSLTGGNEKLFF

length: 13
J: TRBJ1-5
size: NA
D: NA
V: TRBV12-3/TRBV12-4
DNA: TGTGCCAGCAGACCCGACGGGCAGGGGCCCCAGCATTTT
CDR3: CASRPDGQGPQHF

length: 14
J: TRBJ1-2
size: NA
D: TRBD1
V: TRBV3-1/TRBV3-2
DNA: TGTGCCAGCAGCCAAAACAGGGGGCCGGTTGGCTACACCTTC
CDR3: CASSQNRGPVGYTF

length: 12
J: TRBJ2-7
size: NA
D: TRBD1
V: TRBV5-6
DNA: TGTGCCAGCAGCACCACAGGGGGTGAGCAGTACTTC
CDR3: CASSTTGGEQYF

length: 17
J: TRBJ1-1
size: NA
D: TRBD1
V: TRBV11-2
DNA: TGTGCCAGCAGCTTAGGGGGACAGGGGGCTACGAACACTGAAGCTTTCTTT
CDR3: CASSLGGQGATNTEAFF

length: 13
J: TRBJ1-2
size: few
D: NA
V: TRBV6-2/TRBV6-3
DNA: TGTGCCAGCAGTTTTCCCTTGGGGCATGGCTACACCTTC
CDR3: CASSFPLGHGYTF

length: 16
J: TRBJ1-5
size: NA
D: TRBD1
V: TRBV18
DNA: TGTGCCAGCTCACTCCGGGACAGGGGTAGCAATCAGCCCCAGCATTTT
CDR3: CASSLRDRGSNQPQHF

length: 11
J: TRBJ2-7
size: NA
D: NA
V: TRBV20-1
DNA: TGCAGTGCCGGACTCACCTACGAGCAGTACTTC
CDR3: CSAGLTYEQYF

length: 14
J: TRBJ1-5
size: NA
D: NA
V: TRBV19
DNA: TGTGCCAGTAGTATCGAGGAGATTAATCAGCCCCAGCATTTT
CDR3: CASSIEEINQPQHF

length: 13
J: TRBJ2-1
size: NA
D: NA
V: TRBV11-3
DNA: TGTGCCAGCAGCCCGCTAGGTTACAATGAGCAGTTCTTC
CDR3: CASSPLGYNEQFF

length: 15
J: TRBJ1-2
size: NA
D: TRBD1
V: TRBV28
DNA: TGTGCCAGCAGTTTTCCCAGGGGGCGTTACAATGGCTACACCTTC
CDR3: CASSFPRGRYNGYTF

length: 14
J: TRBJ2-7
size: NA
D: TRBD1
V: TRBV5-1
DNA: TGCGCCAGCAGCTTGGGGGACAGGCCCTACGAGCAGTACTTC
CDR3: CASSLGDRPYEQYF

length: 15
J: TRBJ1-5
size: few
D: NA
V: TRBV21-1
DNA: TGTGCCAGCAGCAAGAACAGGGATGGAAATCAGCCCCAGCATTTT
CDR3: CASSKNRDGNQPQHF

length: 15
J: TRBJ1-3
size: NA
D: NA
V: TRBV4-1
DNA: TGCGCCAGCAGCCAAGACAACGGTGATGGAAACACCATATATTTT
CDR3: CASSQDNGDGNTIYF

length: 16
J: TRBJ2-6
size: NA
D: NA
V: TRBV16
DNA: TGTGCCAGCAGCGAGGTGGAGGGTACCGGGGCCAACGTCCTGACTTTC
CDR3: CASSEVEGTGANVLTF

length: 14
J: TRBJ2-1
size: NA
D: NA
V: TRBV11-3
DNA: TGTGCCAGCAGCTTAAGTTTAGTAGCAAGTGAGCAGTTCTTC
CDR3: CASSLSLVASEQFF

length: 11
J: TRBJ2-5
size: NA
D: TRBD2
V: TRBV2
DNA: TGTGCCAGCGCTCGCGGGGGGACCCAGTACTTC
CDR3: CASARGGTQYF

length: 14
J: TRBJ1-6
size: NA
D: NA
V: TRBV6-5
DNA: TGTGCCAGCAGTCAACCGGGACAAAATTCACCCCTCCACTTT
CDR3: CASSQPGQNSPLHF

length: 15
J: TRBJ1-2
size: NA
D: TRBD1
V: TRBV18
DNA: TGTGCCAGCTCACCGGGGACAGGTGGGGACTATGGCTACACCTTC
CDR3: CASSPGTGGDYGYTF

length: 17
J: TRBJ2-1
size: NA
D: TRBD1
V: TRBV23-1
DNA: TGCGCCAGCAGTCAATCGTGGGACAGGGGTCACTACAATGAGCAGTTCTTC
CDR3: CASSQSWDRGHYNEQFF

length: 15
J: TRBJ1-4
size: NA
D: TRBD1
V: TRBV27
DNA: TGTGCCAGCAGTCCCGGGACAGGGGTTGAGGAAAAACTGTTTTTT
CDR3: CASSPGTGVEEKLFF

length: 15
J: TRBJ2-5
size: NA
D: TRBD1
V: TRBV5-4
DNA: TGTGCCAGCAGCTTTCCGGGACAGGGGTGGGAGACCCAGTACTTC
CDR3: CASSFPGQGWETQYF

length: 17
J: TRBJ1-2
size: NA
D: TRBD1
V: TRBV7-6
DNA: TGTGCCAGCAGCTTAACATCCTACCCGGGACAGGGGTCTGGCTACACCTTC
CDR3: CASSLTSYPGQGSGYTF

length: 14
J: TRBJ1-2
size: NA
D: TRBD1
V: TRBV5-4
DNA: TGTGCCAGCAGCATCGAGGGACAGGGTTATGGCTACACCTTC
CDR3: CASSIEGQGYGYTF

length: 20
J: TRBJ1-2
size: NA
D: TRBD1
V: TRBV11-3
DNA: TGTGCCAGCAGCTTGCTCCATCCGGGACAGCTGGGTCCTTCTAACTATGGCTACACCTTC
CDR3: CASSLLHPGQLGPSNYGYTF

length: 14
J: TRBJ2-7
size: NA
D: TRBD1
V: TRBV10-1
DNA: TGCGCCAGCAGTGGGAACAGGGGGCCGGGTGAGCAGTACTTC
CDR3: CASSGNRGPGEQYF

length: 14
J: TRBJ2-3
size: NA
D: NA
V: TRBV2
DNA: TGTGCCAGCAGTGTAACAGGCCCCACAGATACGCAGTATTTT
CDR3: CASSVTGPTDTQYF

length: 14
J: TRBJ2-5
size: NA
D: NA
V: TRBV25-1
DNA: TGTGCCAGCAGTGAAGTCAACACCCAAGAGACCCAGTACTTC
CDR3: CASSEVNTQETQYF

length: 13
J: TRBJ2-3
size: NA
D: NA
V: TRBV10-3
DNA: TGTGCCACCTTCAAGGAGTCGGCAGATACGCAGTATTTT
CDR3: CATFKESADTQYF

length: 15
J: TRBJ2-1
size: NA
D: TRBD1
V: TRBV10-2
DNA: TGCGCCAGCAGTGAGTGGGGACAGCTTATCAATGAGCAGTTCTTC
CDR3: CASSEWGQLINEQFF